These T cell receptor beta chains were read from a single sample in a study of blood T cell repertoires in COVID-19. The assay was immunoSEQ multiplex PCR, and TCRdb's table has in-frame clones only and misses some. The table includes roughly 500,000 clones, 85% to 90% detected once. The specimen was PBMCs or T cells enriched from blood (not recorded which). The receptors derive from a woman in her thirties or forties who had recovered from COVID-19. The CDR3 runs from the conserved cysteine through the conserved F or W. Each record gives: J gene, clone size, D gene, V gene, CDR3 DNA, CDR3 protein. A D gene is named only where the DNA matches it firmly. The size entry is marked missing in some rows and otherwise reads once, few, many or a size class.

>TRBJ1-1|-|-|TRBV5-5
TGTGCCAGCAGCCCGTGGCCGGGGACTGAAGCTTTCTTT
CASSPWPGTEAFF
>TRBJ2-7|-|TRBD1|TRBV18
TGTGCCAGCTCAAATAGGGGGCTCGGTTCCTACGAGCAGTACTTC
CASSNRGLGSYEQYF
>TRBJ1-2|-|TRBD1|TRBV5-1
TGCGCCAGCAGAAAAAGAACTACAGGGGATGGCTACACCTTC
CASRKRTTGDGYTF
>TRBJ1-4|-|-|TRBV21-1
TGTGCCAGCAGCAAAGTACAGGGTAATTGTGAAAAACTGTTTTTT
CASSKVQGNCEKLFF
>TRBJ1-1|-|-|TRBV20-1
TGCAGTGCTAGTTGGAGACACACTGAAGCTTTCTTT
CSASWRHTEAFF
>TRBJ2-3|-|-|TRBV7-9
TGTGCCAGCAGCCCATCAGGGGCAGATACGCAGTATTTT
CASSPSGADTQYF
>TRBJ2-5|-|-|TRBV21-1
TGTGCCAGCAGCAGCACCGGGACAGGTCAAGAGACCCAGTACTTC
CASSSTGTGQETQYF
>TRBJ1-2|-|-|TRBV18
TGTGCCAGCTCACCACCGGGGGCTGGCTACACCTTC
CASSPPGAGYTF
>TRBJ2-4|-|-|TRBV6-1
TGTGCCAGCAGTGAAGGACAGACCATAGCCAAAAACATTCAGTACTTC
CASSEGQTIAKNIQYF
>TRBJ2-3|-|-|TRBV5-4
TGTGCCAGCAGCTCGGACTCCTCCGCGGATACGCAGTATTTT
CASSSDSSADTQYF
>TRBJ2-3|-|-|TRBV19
TGTGCCAGTAGTATAGTTTGGGGCAGACCGTCTAGCACAGATACGCAGTATTTT
CASSIVWGRPSSTDTQYF
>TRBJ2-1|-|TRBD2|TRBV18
TGTGCCAGCTCACCGGCAGCGGGGGGCCCACACTACAATGAGCAGTTCTTC
CASSPAAGGPHYNEQFF
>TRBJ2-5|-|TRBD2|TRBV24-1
TGTGCCACCAGTGACTGGGGGACTACATCCGGACAAGAGACCCAGTACTTC
CATSDWGTTSGQETQYF
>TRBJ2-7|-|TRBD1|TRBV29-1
TGCAGCGTTGACCACCGACAGGGCGAGCAGTACTTC
CSVDHRQGEQYF
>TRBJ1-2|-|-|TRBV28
TGTGCCAGCAGTCCCCTCAGGAACCTCTATGGCTACACCTTC
CASSPLRNLYGYTF
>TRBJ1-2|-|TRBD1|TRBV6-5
TGTGCCAGCAGTTACCGACAGGGTTTAGCTAACTATGGCTACACCTTC
CASSYRQGLANYGYTF
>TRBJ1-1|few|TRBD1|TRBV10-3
TGTGCCATCAGTGTACAGGGGTCAAACGCTGAAGCTTTCTTT
CAISVQGSNAEAFF
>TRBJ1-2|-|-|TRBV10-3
TGTGCCATCAGTGGGTCCTCCGACTATGGCTACACCTTC
CAISGSSDYGYTF
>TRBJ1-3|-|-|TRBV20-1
TGCAGTGCTAGTCGTGGGGCAGGAAACACCATATATTTT
CSASRGAGNTIYF
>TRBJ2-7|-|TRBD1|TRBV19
TGTGCCAGTAGTACTCCGGGACAGGGCCCTTCCTACGAGCAGTACTTC
CASSTPGQGPSYEQYF
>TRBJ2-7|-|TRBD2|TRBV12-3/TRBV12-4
TGTGCCAGCAGACTAGCGGGAGTTTACGAGCAGTACTTC
CASRLAGVYEQYF
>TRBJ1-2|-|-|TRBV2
TGTGCCAGCAGTGACCCCCGCCGGACAGCCTACTATGGCTACACCTTC
CASSDPRRTAYYGYTF
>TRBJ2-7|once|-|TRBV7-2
TGTGCCAGCAGCTTTGGGTCATGGGCGGGCCCATCCTACGAGCAGTACTTC
CASSFGSWAGPSYEQYF
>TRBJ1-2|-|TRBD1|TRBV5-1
TGCGCCAGCAGCTTCGGGACAGGGTTCGGCTATGGCTACACCTTC
CASSFGTGFGYGYTF